This T cell receptor (beta chain) was identified in a study of Ad26.COV2.S vaccination and SARS-CoV-2 variants. TCRdb keeps only in-frame clones here, not all; method: immunoSEQ multiplex PCR. Here the sample spans 180,000 or so clones, roughly 87% being singletons. Whole-study results and caveats: Measurement of non-spike TCR breadth gave similar results in vaccine and placebo recipients.

This CDR3 comprises 15 residues. V was clipped by 2 bases and J by 6 bases; unmatched bases: 5. The germline V gene encodes CDR1 MDHEN and CDR2 SYDVKM. With regard to this clone: The antigen is undetermined.

This chain joins TRBV28 and TRBJ2-3; 10 nucleotides agree with TRBD1. The clonotype was recovered from a human donor who had recovered from COVID-19. Here the sequenced sample was peripheral blood, taken after recovery from COVID-19. The CDR3 DNA reads TGTGCCAGCAGTTTAAAGACAGGGGGCGAGGATACGCAGTATTTT. Protein: CASSLKTGGEDTQYF.